This TCR beta chain was identified in a study of cytomegalovirus exposure and HLA in healthy donors. The table lists this clone with a few counts. The antigen remains unidentified. Generated by immunoSEQ multiplex PCR, the TCRdb table keeps only in-frame clones and is missing some. The sample yields approximately 170,000 clones, almost 85% seen once. Study-wide results and limits: Across donors, most TCRs were seen rarely, yet some public ones were widespread. Subsequent analysis showed first-cohort TCR clusters tending to co-occur in some 120 validation repertoires.

Germline V gene sequence: CDR1 LNHNV, CDR2 YYDKDF (reference sequence). Deletions cut 3 bases from V and 4 bases from J, with 9 bases between. The CDR3 totals 13 residues. J is TRBJ1-1 and V is TRBV15; possibly TRBD1 for D (6 bases). The sequence derives from a man in his thirties or forties in good health and CMV-seropositive. Sequences were obtained from PBMCs. The CDR3 loop is CATSSTGTTEAFF. In DNA, the CDR3 is TGTGCCACCAGCAGTACAGGGACCACTGAAGCTTTCTTT.